Listed below are T cell receptor beta chains from one sample, sequenced in a study of tumor and adjacent non-tumor tissue in lung cancer. Using its own MiXCR run on the multiplex PCR reads, TCRdb lists one record per CDR3 protein. The table records over 80,000 distinct CDR3 sequences, around 76% of them present only once. Sequencing used distant non-tumor lung tissue. The receptor set was obtained from a woman aged 45-65 years with non-small cell lung cancer. The CDR3 runs from the conserved cysteine through the conserved F or W. The order of the fields is clone size, V gene, J gene, CDR3 length, CDR3 protein. Not all rows give a size; the values are once, few, many and, for expanded clones, a class.

NA	TRBV25-1	TRBJ2-1	13	CASRDREYNEQFF
NA	TRBV12-3/TRBV12-4	TRBJ2-7	16	CASSLKLGTVRHEQYF
NA	TRBV29-1	TRBJ2-5	13	CSAERSKGETQHF
NA	TRBV28	TRBJ2-4	16	CATGLAGELTKDIQYF
NA	TRBV10-2	TRBJ1-4	15	CGSSEYDPGEEKLFF
NA	TRBV6-1	TRBJ2-3	15	CASSELAAGTDTQYF
NA	TRBV6-6	TRBJ2-7	15	CASSYRFETYSEQYF
many	TRBV2	TRBJ2-1	13	CASSVTEGNEQFF
NA	TRBV20-1	TRBJ2-2	18	CSARDILGLAGDIGELFF
NA	TRBV11-2	TRBJ2-3	15	CASSLGSTGDHMQYF
many	TRBV4-1	TRBJ2-7	16	CASSQIWGVSSYEQYF
NA	TRBV4-1	TRBJ1-1	14	CARSQPDRVTEASF
NA	TRBV29-1	TRBJ1-3	13	CSGRDILTNTIYF
NA	TRBV12-3/TRBV12-4	TRBJ2-7	14	CATNKAGSFYEQYF